This TCR beta chain comes out of a study of T-cell memory formation after mild COVID-19. Study-wide background: Largely donor-specific TCR clusters were found.

TCRdb re-called the 5' RACE reads with MiXCR, one entry per CDR3 protein. The table includes about 150,000 distinct CDR3 sequences, around 15% detected once. V lost 7 bases and J 0 bases, leaving 12 bases between the germline ends. The length of the CDR3 is 15 residues. Germline V gene lookup returns CDR1 SEHNR and CDR2 FQNEAQ (reference sequence). The sequence was collected from an adult woman who had mild COVID-19 (a few samples of this study predate the infection). Cell type and time point are not known. The V gene is TRBV7-9, the J gene TRBJ2-2; D is undetermined. Sequenced input: PBMCs or a T cell subset sorted from them (not recorded which). The CDR3 reads CASNSRDTNTGELFF. The CDR3 DNA sequence: TGTGCCAGCAACTCCCGAGACACGAACACCGGGGAGCTGTTTTTT.